The T cell receptor beta chain described here comes from a study of T cells in Graves' hyperthyroidism and ophthalmopathy. Study outcomes and limitations: Model-based prediction identified ophthalmopathy a median roughly 5.9 months prior to its onset.

The study excluded patients with uncontrolled infection, other autoimmune disease, pregnancy or lactation. This clonotype was observed at least ten times. Its antigen is undetermined. Amplified TCR beta CDR3 regions derived from RNA transcripts. The study used the HTBI primer set for a first-round RT-PCR of the TCR CDR3. MiXCR, applied by TCRdb to the multiplex PCR reads, yields one record per CDR3 protein. The data show some 50,000 distinct CDR3 sequences, 45% to 65% seen once. Germline loops: CDR1 SGHDT, CDR2 YYEEEE. The J segment lost 2 bases and the V segment lost 3 bases, leaving 17 bases of the junction unmatched. The CDR3 covers 19 residues.

Specimen: peripheral blood or thyroid tissue (not recorded which). V and J are TRBV5-6 and TRBJ1-2; TRBD1 aligns across 9 bases. The receptor was isolated from a man between 18 and 35 years old with Graves' hyperthyroidism. DNA of the CDR3: TGTGCCAGCAGCTCCGGGACAGGGTGGGATTCCTCTAGGAACTATGGCTACACCTTC. It encodes CASSSGTGWDSSRNYGYTF.